These T cell receptor beta chains were read from a single sample in a study of blood T cell repertoires in COVID-19. Data came from immunoSEQ multiplex PCR; TCRdb stores just in-frame clones and leaves some out. The sample records about 160,000 clones, approximately 93% being singletons. Sequenced material: peripheral blood. The source of these receptors is a woman aged 55-70 years with COVID-19, enrolled during active disease. The CDR3 runs from the conserved cysteine through the conserved F or W. D genes are given only for firm matches.

d_call j_call v_call cdr3_nt cdr3_aa
. TRBJ2-5 TRBV18 TGTGCCAGCTCTCCTAGCTCGACTATCCAGACCCAGTACTTC CASSPSSTIQTQYF
TRBD2 TRBJ2-5 TRBV9 TGTGCCAGCAGCATACGGACTAGCGTGGCAGAGACCCAGTACTTC CASSIRTSVAETQYF
TRBD1 TRBJ1-1 TRBV5-4 TGTGCCAGCAGTTACTTAGGGGACAGGGTTGAAGCTTTCTTT CASSYLGDRVEAFF
. TRBJ2-7 TRBV5-1 TGCGCCAGCAGCTTGGCGACGGGGATGACTCTCTACGAGCAGTACTTC CASSLATGMTLYEQYF
TRBD1 TRBJ1-5 TRBV12-3/TRBV12-4 TGTGCCAGCAGAGACAGGGCGGATCAGCCCCAGCATTTT CASRDRADQPQHF
TRBD1 TRBJ2-5 TRBV19 TGTGCCAGTAGGATACAGGGGCAAGAGACCCAGTACTTC CASRIQGQETQYF
. TRBJ1-2 TRBV6-2/TRBV6-3 TGTGCCAGCAGTCCCGGTAGGAGGATGGGCGGCTATGGCTACACCTTC CASSPGRRMGGYGYTF
. TRBJ1-1 TRBV6-2/TRBV6-3 TGTGCCAGCAGTTACCCGACTGGGGGCTTGAACACTGAAGCTTTCTTT CASSYPTGGLNTEAFF
TRBD1 TRBJ2-7 TRBV28 TGTGCCAGCAGTACTCCCGGGACAGGGTACGAGCAGTACTTC CASSTPGTGYEQYF
TRBD1 TRBJ2-7 TRBV19 TGTGCCAGTACCCCGACAGGGCCGTACGAGCAGTACTTC CASTPTGPYEQYF
. TRBJ1-1 TRBV29-1 TGCAGCGTTGTTCTCGGGACTGCGAACACTGAAGCTTTCTTT CSVVLGTANTEAFF
TRBD1 TRBJ1-5 TRBV5-1 TGCGCCAGCAGCCTAGGACAGGGGGCGTATCAGCCCCAGCATTTT CASSLGQGAYQPQHF
. TRBJ2-7 TRBV12-5 TGTGCTAGTGGTTTGGTACGGGGCGGGACAGCGGTTGAGCAGTACTTC CASGLVRGGTAVEQYF
TRBD1 TRBJ1-2 TRBV5-1 TGCGCCAGCCGAGACAGGGCTTCGGATCCTCCTGATGGCTACACCTTC CASRDRASDPPDGYTF
TRBD1 TRBJ2-5 TRBV18 TGTGCCAGCTCACCTGGGACAGGCCAAGAGACCCAGTACTTC CASSPGTGQETQYF
TRBD2 TRBJ2-1 TRBV11-2 TGTGCCAGCAGCTTCTCTAGCGGGGGGTGGAATGAGCAGTTCTTC CASSFSSGGWNEQFF